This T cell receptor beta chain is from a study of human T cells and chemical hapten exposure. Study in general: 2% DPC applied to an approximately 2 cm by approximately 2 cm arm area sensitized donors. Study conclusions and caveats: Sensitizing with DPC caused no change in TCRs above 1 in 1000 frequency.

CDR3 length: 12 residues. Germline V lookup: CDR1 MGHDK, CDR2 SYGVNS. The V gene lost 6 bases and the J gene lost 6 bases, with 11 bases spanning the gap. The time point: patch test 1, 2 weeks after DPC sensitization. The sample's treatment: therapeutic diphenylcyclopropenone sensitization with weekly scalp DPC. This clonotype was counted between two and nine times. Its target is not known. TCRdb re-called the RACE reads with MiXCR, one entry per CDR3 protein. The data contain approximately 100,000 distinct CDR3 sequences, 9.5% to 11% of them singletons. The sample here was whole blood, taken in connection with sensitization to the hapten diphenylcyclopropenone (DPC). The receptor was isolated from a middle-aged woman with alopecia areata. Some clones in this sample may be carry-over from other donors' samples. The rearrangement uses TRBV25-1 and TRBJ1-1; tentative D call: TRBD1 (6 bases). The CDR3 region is CASRQGKAEAFF. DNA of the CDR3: TGTGCCAGCAGACAGGGCAAAGCTGAAGCTTTCTTT.